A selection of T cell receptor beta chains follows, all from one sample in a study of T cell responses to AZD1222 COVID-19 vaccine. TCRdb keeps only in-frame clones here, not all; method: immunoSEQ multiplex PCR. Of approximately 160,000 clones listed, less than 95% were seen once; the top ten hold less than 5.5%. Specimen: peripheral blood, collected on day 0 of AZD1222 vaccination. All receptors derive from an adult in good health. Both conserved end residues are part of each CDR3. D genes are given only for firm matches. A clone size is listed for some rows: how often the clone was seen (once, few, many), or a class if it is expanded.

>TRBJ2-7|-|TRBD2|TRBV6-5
CASSYRGRRLYEQYF
TGTGCCAGCAGTTACCGCGGGAGGCGATTATACGAGCAGTACTTC
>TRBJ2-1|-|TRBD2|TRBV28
CASSLSLAGGYNEQFF
TGTGCCAGCAGTTTAAGCCTAGCGGGAGGTTACAATGAGCAGTTCTTC
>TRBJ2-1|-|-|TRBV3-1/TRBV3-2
CASARREGTYNEQFF
TGTGCCAGCGCGCGAAGGGAAGGCACCTACAATGAGCAGTTCTTC
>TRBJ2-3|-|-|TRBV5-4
CASSLVADTQYF
TGTGCCAGCAGCTTGGTCGCAGATACGCAGTATTTT
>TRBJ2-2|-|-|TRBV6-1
CASSDTLANTGELFF
TGTGCCAGCAGTGATACACTGGCGAACACCGGGGAGCTGTTTTTT
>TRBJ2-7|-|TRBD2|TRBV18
CASSPTFAGGDYEQYF
TGTGCCAGCTCACCAACATTCGCGGGAGGGGACTACGAGCAGTACTTC
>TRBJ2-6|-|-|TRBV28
CASSFGTDSGANVLTF
TGTGCCAGCAGTTTTGGGACGGACTCTGGGGCCAACGTCCTGACTTTC
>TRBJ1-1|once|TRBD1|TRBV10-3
CAISEPDRGNTEAFF
TGTGCCATCAGTGAGCCGGACAGGGGGAACACTGAAGCTTTCTTT
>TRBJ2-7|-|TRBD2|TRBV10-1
CASSTGGFPYEQYF
TGCGCCAGCAGTACCGGGGGGTTTCCCTACGAGCAGTACTTC
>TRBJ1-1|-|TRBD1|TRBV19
CASSAPGQYLNTEAFF
TGTGCCAGTAGTGCCCCGGGACAGTATCTTAACACTGAAGCTTTCTTT
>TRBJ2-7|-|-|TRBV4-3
CASSQGRAPTEQYF
TGCGCCAGCAGCCAAGGGAGAGCTCCCACCGAGCAGTACTTC
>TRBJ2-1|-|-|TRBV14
CASSQEGASHPYNEQFF
TGTGCCAGCAGCCAAGAAGGGGCCTCCCACCCCTACAATGAGCAGTTCTTC
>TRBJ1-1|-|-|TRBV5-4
CASRPAENTEAFF
TGTGCCAGCAGACCCGCGGAGAACACTGAAGCTTTCTTT
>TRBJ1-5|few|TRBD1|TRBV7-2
CASSLRGLQPQHF
TGTGCCAGCAGCCTGAGGGGGCTTCAGCCCCAGCATTTT
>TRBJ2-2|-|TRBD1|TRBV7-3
CASSSIVGQGIGELFF
TGTGCCAGCAGCTCTATTGTGGGACAGGGGATCGGGGAGCTGTTTTTT
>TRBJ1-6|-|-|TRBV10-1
CASSGRVENSPLHF
TGCGCCAGCAGTGGCAGGGTGGAAAATTCACCCCTCCACTTT
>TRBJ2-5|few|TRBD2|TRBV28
CASSPTGLAGLQETQYF
TGTGCCAGCAGTCCCACAGGACTAGCGGGACTCCAAGAGACCCAGTACTTC
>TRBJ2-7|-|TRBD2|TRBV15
CATSGGFIAGDEQYF
TGTGCCACCAGCGGAGGATTCATAGCGGGAGACGAGCAGTACTTC
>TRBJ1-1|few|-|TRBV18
CASSPAGNTEAFF
TGTGCCAGCTCACCAGCAGGGAACACTGAAGCTTTCTTT
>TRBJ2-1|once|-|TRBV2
CASSVRLSSYNEQFF
TGTGCCAGCAGTGTACGTCTTAGCTCCTACAATGAGCAGTTCTTC
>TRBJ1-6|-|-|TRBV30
CAWSGWGDFYNSPLHF
TGTGCCTGGAGTGGTTGGGGGGACTTCTATAATTCACCCCTCCACTTT
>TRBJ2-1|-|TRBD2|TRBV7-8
CASRPPVGGKGHEQFF
TGTGCCAGCAGACCGCCGGTGGGAGGGAAGGGCCATGAGCAGTTCTTC
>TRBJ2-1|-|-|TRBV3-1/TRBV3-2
CASSQVRTEQFF
TGTGCCAGCAGCCAAGTGCGCACAGAGCAGTTCTTC
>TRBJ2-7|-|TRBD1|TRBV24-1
CATSDPGTGGVKQYF
TGTGCCACCAGTGATCCCGGGACAGGGGGCGTCAAGCAGTACTTC
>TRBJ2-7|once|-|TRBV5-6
CASSLELRGSHEQYF
TGTGCCAGCAGCTTGGAATTGAGAGGGTCCCACGAGCAGTACTTC
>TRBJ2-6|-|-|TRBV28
CATARGLSSGANVLTF
TGTGCCACCGCGCGCGGACTTAGCTCTGGGGCCAACGTCCTGACTTTC
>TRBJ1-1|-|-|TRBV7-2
CASSLAGTGEAFF
TGTGCCAGCAGCTTAGCAGGGACGGGTGAAGCTTTCTTT
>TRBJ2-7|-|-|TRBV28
CASSFGPYEQYF
TGTGCCAGCAGTTTCGGCCCATACGAGCAGTACTTC
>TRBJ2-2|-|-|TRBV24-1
CATSAPGAENTGELFF
TGTGCCACCAGTGCCCCTGGAGCGGAGAACACCGGGGAGCTGTTTTTT
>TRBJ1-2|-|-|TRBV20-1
CSAKESYGYTF
TGCAGTGCTAAAGAGTCCTATGGCTACACCTTC
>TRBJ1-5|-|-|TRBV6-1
CASSEPTGWNQPQHF
TGTGCCAGCAGTGAGCCAACAGGTTGGAATCAGCCCCAGCATTTT
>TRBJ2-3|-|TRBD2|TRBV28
CASSSSGSLGTDTQYF
TGTGCCAGCAGTTCTAGCGGATCCCTCGGCACAGATACGCAGTATTTT
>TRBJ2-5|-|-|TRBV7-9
CASSLGGAGDQETQYF
TGTGCCAGCTCCCTAGGGGGGGCAGGAGACCAAGAGACCCAGTACTTC
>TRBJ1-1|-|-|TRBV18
CASSAQGNTEAFF
TGTGCCAGCTCGGCACAGGGGAACACTGAAGCTTTCTTT
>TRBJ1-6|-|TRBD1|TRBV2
CASSTRDRGPLHF
TGTGCCAGCAGTACCCGGGACAGGGGGCCCCTCCACTTT
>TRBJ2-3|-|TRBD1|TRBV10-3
CAMGQGPTDTQYF
TGTGCCATGGGACAGGGGCCCACAGATACGCAGTATTTT
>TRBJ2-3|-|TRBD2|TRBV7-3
CASSPILAGTDTQYF
TGTGCCAGCAGCCCCATACTAGCGGGCACAGATACGCAGTATTTT
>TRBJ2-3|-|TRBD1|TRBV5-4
CASSMGQAYADTQYF
TGTGCCAGCAGCATGGGACAGGCTTATGCAGATACGCAGTATTTT
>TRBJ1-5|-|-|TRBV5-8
CASSLLGRSNQPQHF
TGTGCCAGCAGCCTCCTGGGCAGGAGCAATCAGCCCCAGCATTTT
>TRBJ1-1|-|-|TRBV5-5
CASSLDRNTEAFF
TGTGCCAGCAGCTTGGACAGGAACACTGAAGCTTTCTTT
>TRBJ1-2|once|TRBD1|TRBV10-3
CAIRGRGRSGYGYTF
TGTGCCATCAGAGGCAGGGGGCGAAGCGGCTATGGCTACACCTTC
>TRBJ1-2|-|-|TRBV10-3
CAISESTGNYGYTF
TGTGCCATCAGTGAGTCTACAGGGAACTATGGCTACACCTTC
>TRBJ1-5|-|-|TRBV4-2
CASSQDVGNQPQHF
TGTGCCAGCAGCCAAGATGTGGGGAATCAGCCCCAGCATTTT
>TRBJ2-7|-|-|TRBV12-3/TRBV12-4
CASRETVAYEQYF
TGTGCCAGCAGAGAGACAGTCGCCTACGAGCAGTACTTC
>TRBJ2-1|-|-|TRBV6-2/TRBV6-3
CASSYSPSHNEQFF
TGTGCCAGCAGTTATAGCCCATCCCACAATGAGCAGTTCTTC
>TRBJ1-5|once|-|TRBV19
CASSIESNQPQHF
TGTGCCAGTAGTATAGAATCGAATCAGCCCCAGCATTTT
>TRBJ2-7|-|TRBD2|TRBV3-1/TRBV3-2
CASSPGTSEYEQYF
TGTGCCAGCAGCCCCGGGACTAGCGAGTACGAGCAGTACTTC
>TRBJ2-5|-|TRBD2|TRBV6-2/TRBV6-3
CASSSGTSGKETQYF
TGTGCCAGCAGTTCTGGGACTAGCGGGAAAGAGACCCAGTACTTC
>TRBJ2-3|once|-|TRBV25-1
CASSELGLGQRTDTQYF
TGTGCCAGCAGTGAATTGGGGCTCGGGCAACGCACAGATACGCAGTATTTT
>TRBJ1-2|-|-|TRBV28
CASSLTAGGYTF
TGTGCCAGCAGTTTAACGGCTGGTGGCTACACCTTC
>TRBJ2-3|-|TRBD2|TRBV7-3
CASSLGLAGGDTQYF
TGTGCCAGCAGCTTAGGTCTAGCGGGAGGGGATACGCAGTATTTT
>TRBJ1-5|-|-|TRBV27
CASRPTGSNQPQHF
TGTGCCAGTAGGCCCACAGGAAGCAATCAGCCCCAGCATTTT
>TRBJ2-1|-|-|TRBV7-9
CASSLVPAVEQFF
TGTGCCAGCAGCTTAGTACCGGCGGTTGAGCAGTTCTTC
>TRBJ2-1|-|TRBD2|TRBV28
CASILSAGTSGINEQFF
TGTGCCAGCATCCTCAGCGCCGGGACTAGCGGGATCAATGAGCAGTTCTTC
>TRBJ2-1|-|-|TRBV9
CASSATGSSYNEQFF
TGTGCCAGCAGCGCCACAGGGAGCTCCTACAATGAGCAGTTCTTC
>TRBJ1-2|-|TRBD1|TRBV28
CASSLEHKWKTGAGYTF
TGTGCCAGCAGTTTGGAGCATAAGTGGAAAACAGGGGCTGGCTACACCTTC
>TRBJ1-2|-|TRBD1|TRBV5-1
CASSLTGGDGYTF
TGCGCCAGCAGCTTGACAGGGGGCGATGGCTACACCTTC
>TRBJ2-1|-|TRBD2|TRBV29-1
CSATGTSANNEQFF
TGCAGCGCCACCGGGACTAGTGCTAACAATGAGCAGTTCTTC